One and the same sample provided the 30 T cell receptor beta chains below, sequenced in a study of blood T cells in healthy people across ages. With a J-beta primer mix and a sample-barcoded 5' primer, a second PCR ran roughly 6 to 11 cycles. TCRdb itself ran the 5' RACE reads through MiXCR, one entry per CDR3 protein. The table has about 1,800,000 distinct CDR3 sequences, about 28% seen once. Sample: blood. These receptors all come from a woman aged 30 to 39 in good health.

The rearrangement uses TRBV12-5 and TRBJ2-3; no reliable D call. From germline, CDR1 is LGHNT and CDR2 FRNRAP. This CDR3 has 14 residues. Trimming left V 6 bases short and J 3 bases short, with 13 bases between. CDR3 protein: CASGQMATTDTQYF. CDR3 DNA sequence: TGTGCTAGTGGCCAAATGGCCACAACAGATACGCAGTATTTT.

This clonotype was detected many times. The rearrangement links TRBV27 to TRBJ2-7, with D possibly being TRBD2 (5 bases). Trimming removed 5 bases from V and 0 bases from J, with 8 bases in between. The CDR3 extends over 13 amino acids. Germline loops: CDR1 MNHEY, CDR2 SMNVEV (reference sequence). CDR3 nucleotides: TGTGCCAGCAGTATGGGGAGCTCCTACGAGCAGTACTTC. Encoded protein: CASSMGSSYEQYF.

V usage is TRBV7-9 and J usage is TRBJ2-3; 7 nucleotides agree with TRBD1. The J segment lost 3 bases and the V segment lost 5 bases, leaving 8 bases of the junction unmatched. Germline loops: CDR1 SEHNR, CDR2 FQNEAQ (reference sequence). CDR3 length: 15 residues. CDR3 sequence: CASSPLQGLTDTQYF. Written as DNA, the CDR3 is TGTGCCAGCAGCCCCCTACAGGGGCTGACAGATACGCAGTATTTT.

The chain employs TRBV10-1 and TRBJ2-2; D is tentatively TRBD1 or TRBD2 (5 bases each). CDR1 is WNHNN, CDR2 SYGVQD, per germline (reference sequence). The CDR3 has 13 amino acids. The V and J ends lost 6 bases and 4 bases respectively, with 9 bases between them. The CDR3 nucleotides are TGCGCCAGCAGCGGGGCGGGCACCGGGGAGCTGTTTTTT. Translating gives CASSGAGTGELFF.

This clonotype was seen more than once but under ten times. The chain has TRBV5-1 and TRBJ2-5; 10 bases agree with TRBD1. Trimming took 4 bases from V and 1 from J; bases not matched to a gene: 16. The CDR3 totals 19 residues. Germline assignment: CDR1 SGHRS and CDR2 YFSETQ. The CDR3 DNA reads TGCGCCAGCAGCGCCACCGGGACAGGGGTTCCCTCCACCCAAGAGACCCAGTACTTC. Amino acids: CASSATGTGVPSTQETQYF.

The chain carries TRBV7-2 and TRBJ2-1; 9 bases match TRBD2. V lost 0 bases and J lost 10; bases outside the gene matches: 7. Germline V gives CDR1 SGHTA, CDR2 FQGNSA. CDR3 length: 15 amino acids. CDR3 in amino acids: CASSLAGTSISEQFF. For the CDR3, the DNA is TGTGCCAGCAGCTTAGCAGGGACTAGCATATCCGAGCAGTTCTTC.

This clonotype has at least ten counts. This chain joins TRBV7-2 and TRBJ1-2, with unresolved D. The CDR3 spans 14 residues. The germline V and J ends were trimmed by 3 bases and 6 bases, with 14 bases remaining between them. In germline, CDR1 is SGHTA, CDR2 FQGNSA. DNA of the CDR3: TGTGCCAGCAGCTTTTCTCCCACATTTGATGGCTACACCTTC. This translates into CASSFSPTFDGYTF.

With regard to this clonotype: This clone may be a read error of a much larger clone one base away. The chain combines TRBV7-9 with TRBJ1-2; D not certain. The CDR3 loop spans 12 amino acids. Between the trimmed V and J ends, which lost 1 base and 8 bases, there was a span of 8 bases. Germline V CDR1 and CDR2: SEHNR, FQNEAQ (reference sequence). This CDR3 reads CASSLEERGYTF. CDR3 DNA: TGTGCCAGCAGCTTAGAGGAGAGGGGCTACACCTTC.

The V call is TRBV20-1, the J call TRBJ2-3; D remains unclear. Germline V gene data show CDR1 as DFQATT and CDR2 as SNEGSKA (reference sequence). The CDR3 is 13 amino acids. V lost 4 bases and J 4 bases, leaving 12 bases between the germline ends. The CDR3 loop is CSAIKPPADTQYF. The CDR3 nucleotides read TGCAGTGCTATAAAACCCCCAGCAGATACGCAGTATTTT.

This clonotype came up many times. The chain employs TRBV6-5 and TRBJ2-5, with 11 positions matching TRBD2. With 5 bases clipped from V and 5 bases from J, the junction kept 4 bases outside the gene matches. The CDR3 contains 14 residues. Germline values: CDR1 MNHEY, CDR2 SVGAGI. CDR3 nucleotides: TGTGCCAGCAGTAATAGCGGGAGGGCTGAGACCCAGTACTTC. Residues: CASSNSGRAETQYF.

CDR3 bases: TGCAGTGCTAGACCCTCTCGACGGGAGACCGCAGATACGCAGTATTTT. Its protein is CSARPSRRETADTQYF. V usage is TRBV20-1 and J usage is TRBJ2-3, with a weak D call TRBD2 (6 bases). CDR1 is DFQATT and CDR2 is SNEGSKA in the germline V gene (reference sequence). V was trimmed by 2 bases and J by 4 bases, leaving 19 bases between them. The CDR3 consists of 16 residues.

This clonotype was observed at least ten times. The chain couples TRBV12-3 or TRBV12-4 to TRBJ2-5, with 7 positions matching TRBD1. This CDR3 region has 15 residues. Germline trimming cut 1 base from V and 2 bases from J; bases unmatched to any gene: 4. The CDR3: CASSLGQGWQETQYF. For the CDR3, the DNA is TGTGCCAGCAGTTTAGGACAGGGCTGGCAAGAGACCCAGTACTTC.

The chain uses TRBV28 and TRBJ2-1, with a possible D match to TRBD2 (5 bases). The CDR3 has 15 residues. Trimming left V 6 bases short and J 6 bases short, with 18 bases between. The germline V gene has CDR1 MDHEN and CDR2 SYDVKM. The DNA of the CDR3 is TGTGCCAGCAGCAAACCCAGGACTCGCCTCAATGAGCAGTTCTTC. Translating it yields CASSKPRTRLNEQFF.

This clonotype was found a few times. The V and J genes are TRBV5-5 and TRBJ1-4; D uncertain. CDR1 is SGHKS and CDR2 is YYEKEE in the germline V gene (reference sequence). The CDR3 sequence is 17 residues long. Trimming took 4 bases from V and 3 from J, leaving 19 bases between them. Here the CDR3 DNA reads TGTGCCAGCAGCCCCAGGCAGGTCGAGGGCCCTAATGAAAAACTGTTTTTT. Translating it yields CASSPRQVEGPNEKLFF.

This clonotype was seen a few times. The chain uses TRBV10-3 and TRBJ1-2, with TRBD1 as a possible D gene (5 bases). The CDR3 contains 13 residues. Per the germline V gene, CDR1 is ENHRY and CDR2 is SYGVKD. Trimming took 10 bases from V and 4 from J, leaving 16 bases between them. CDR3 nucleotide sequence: TGTGCCACCACGGACAACCCCCTCTATGGCTACACCTTC. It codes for CATTDNPLYGYTF.

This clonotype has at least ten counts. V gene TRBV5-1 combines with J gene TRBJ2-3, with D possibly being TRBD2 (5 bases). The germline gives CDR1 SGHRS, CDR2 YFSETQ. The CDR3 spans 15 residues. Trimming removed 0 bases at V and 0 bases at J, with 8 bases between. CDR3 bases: TGCGCCAGCAGCTTGGAGCGGTCTAGCACAGATACGCAGTATTTT. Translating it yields CASSLERSSTDTQYF. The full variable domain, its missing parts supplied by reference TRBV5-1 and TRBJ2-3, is KAGVTQTPRYLIKTRGQQVTLSCSPISGHRSVSWYQQTPGQGLQFLFEYFSETQRNKGNFPGRFSGRQFSNSRSEMNVSTLELGDSALYLCASSLERSSTDTQYFGPGTRLTVL.

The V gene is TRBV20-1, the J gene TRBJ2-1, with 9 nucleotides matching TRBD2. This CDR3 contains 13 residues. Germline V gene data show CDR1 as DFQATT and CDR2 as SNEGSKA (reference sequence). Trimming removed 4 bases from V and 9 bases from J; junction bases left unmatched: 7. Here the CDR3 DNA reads TGCAGTGCTATAAGCGGGAGGCAGGGTGAGCAGTTCTTC. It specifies CSAISGRQGEQFF.

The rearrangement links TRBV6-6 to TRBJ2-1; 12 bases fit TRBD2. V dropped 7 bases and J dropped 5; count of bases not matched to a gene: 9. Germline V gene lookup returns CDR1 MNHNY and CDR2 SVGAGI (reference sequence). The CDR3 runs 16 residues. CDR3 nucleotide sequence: TGTGCCAGCACGTCGCTAGCGGGGGGGCTTAACAATGAGCAGTTCTTC. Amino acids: CASTSLAGGLNNEQFF.

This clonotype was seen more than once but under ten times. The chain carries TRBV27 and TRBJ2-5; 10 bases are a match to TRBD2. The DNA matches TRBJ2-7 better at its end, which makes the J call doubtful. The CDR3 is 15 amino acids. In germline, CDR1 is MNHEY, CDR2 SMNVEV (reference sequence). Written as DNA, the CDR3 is TGTGCCAGCAGTTTCGCTAGCGGGAGACTGTACGAGCAGTACTTC. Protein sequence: CASSFASGRLYEQYF.

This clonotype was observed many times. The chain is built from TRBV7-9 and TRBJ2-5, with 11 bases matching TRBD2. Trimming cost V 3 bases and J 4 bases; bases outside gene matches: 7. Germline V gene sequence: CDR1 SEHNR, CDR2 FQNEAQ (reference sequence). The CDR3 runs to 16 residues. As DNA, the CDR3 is TGTGCCAGCAGCTTCCTAACTAGCGGGAGTAGAGAGACCCAGTACTTC. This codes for CASSFLTSGSRETQYF.

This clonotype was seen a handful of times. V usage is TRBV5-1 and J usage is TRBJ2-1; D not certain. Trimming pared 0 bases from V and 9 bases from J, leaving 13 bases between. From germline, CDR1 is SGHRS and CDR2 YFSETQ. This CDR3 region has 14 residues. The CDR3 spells CASSLDPSSLEQFF. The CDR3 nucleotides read TGCGCCAGCAGCTTGGATCCTAGTTCCCTTGAGCAGTTCTTC.

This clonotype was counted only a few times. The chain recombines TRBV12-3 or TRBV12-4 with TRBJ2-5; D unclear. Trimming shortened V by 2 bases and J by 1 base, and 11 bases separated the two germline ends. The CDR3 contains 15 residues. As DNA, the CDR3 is TGTGCCAGCAGTTTAAGATCGAACATCCAAGAGACCCAGTACTTC. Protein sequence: CASSLRSNIQETQYF.

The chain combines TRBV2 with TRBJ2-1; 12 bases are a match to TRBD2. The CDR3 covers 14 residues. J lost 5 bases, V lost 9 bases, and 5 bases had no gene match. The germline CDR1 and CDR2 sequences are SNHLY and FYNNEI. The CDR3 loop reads CASMTSGGNNEQFF. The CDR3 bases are TGTGCCAGTATGACTAGCGGGGGTAACAATGAGCAGTTCTTC.

The CDR3 is CSASPRRGHTDTQYF. The DNA for the CDR3 is TGCAGTGCTAGCCCCCGGCGGGGCCACACAGATACGCAGTATTTT. The V gene is TRBV20-1, the J gene TRBJ2-3; TRBD2 is a possible D gene (6 bases). V dropped 3 bases and J dropped 2 bases, with 15 bases sitting between them. The CDR3 is 15 residues long. Germline V gene sequence: CDR1 DFQATT, CDR2 SNEGSKA (reference sequence).

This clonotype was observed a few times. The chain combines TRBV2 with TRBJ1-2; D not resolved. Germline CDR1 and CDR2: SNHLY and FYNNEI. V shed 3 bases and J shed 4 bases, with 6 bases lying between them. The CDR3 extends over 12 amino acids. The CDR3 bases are TGTGCCAGCAGTGATAACCTCTATGGCTACACCTTC. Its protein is CASSDNLYGYTF.

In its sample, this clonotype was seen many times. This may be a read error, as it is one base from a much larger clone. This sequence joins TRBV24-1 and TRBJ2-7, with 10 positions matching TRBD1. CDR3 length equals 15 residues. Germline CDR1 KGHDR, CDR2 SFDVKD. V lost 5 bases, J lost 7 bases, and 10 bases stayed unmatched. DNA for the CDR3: TGTGCCACCAGTGGGGGGACAGGGGAGATCAATGAGCAGTACTTC. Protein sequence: CATSGGTGEINEQYF.

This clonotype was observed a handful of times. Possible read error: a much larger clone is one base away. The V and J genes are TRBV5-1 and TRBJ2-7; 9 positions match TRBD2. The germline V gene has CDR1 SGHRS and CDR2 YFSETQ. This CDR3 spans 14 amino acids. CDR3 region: CPSSKAGGWHEQYF. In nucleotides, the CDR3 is TGCCCCAGCAGCAAAGCGGGAGGTTGGCACGAGCAGTACTTC.

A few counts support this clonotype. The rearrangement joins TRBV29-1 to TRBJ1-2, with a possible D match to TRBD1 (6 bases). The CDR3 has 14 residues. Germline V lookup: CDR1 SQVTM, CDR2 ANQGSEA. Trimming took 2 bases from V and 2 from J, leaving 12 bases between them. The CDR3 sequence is CSVEPAGVNYGYTF. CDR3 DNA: TGCAGCGTTGAACCGGCAGGGGTCAACTATGGCTACACCTTC.

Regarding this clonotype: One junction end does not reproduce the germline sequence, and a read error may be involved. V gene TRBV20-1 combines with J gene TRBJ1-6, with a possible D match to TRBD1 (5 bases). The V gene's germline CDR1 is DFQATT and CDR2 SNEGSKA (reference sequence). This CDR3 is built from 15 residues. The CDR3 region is CSARGAGSRNSPPHF. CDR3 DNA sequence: TGCAGTGCTAGAGGGGCAGGGAGTCGGAATTCACCCCCCCACTTT.

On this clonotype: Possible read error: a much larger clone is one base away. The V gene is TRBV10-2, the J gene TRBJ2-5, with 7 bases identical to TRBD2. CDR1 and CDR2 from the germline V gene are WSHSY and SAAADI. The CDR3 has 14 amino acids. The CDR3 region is CASRESDGEGTQYF. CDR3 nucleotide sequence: TGCGCCAGCAGGGAGTCGGACGGGGAGGGGACCCAGTACTTC.